The rows below give T cell receptor beta chains drawn from one sample of a study of shared clonotypes between healthy human individuals. Clones were sequenced by immunoSEQ multiplex PCR, and TCRdb holds only the in-frame ones, with some missing. The sample yields fewer than 600,000 clones, about 76% seen once. Specimen: PBMCs. All receptors come from a woman aged 40-49 years in good health. Some clones in this sample may be carry-over from other donors' samples. Each CDR3 is given with its conserved first and last residue. D genes are given only for firm matches. Clone size is not always given. Where it is, it says once, few, many or a class for expanded clones.

v_call: TRBV11-2
clone_size: .
j_call: TRBJ2-7
d_call: TRBD2
cdr3_nt: TGTGCCAGCAGCTTAGATCCTACTAGCGGGAAGCCCTACGAGCAGTACTTC
cdr3_aa: CASSLDPTSGKPYEQYF

v_call: TRBV28
clone_size: .
j_call: TRBJ2-5
d_call: TRBD2
cdr3_nt: TGTGCCAGCAGCCGAGCGGGAACCCGCCAAGAGACCCAGTACTTC
cdr3_aa: CASSRAGTRQETQYF

v_call: TRBV27
clone_size: .
j_call: TRBJ2-7
d_call: .
cdr3_nt: TGTGCCAGCAGTTTTTCTAGCAGTCTACGAGAGCAGTACTTC
cdr3_aa: CASSFSSSLREQYF

v_call: TRBV4-1
clone_size: .
j_call: TRBJ1-2
d_call: TRBD1
cdr3_nt: TGCGCCAGCAGCCAGGGACAGGGGCACTATGGCTACACCTTC
cdr3_aa: CASSQGQGHYGYTF

v_call: TRBV21-1
clone_size: .
j_call: TRBJ1-5
d_call: .
cdr3_nt: TGTGCCAGCACCAACGGACAGGGAATTGGCAATCAGCCCCAGCATTTT
cdr3_aa: CASTNGQGIGNQPQHF

v_call: TRBV4-3
clone_size: .
j_call: TRBJ2-1
d_call: .
cdr3_nt: TGCGCCAGCAGCCAAGAGGGTCCGGGAGCGCACAATGAGCAGTTCTTC
cdr3_aa: CASSQEGPGAHNEQFF

v_call: TRBV19
clone_size: once
j_call: TRBJ1-4
d_call: .
cdr3_nt: TGTGCCAGTATGCCAACCGGGACGGAGGGTGAAAAACTGTTTTTT
cdr3_aa: CASMPTGTEGEKLFF

v_call: TRBV29-1
clone_size: .
j_call: TRBJ1-6
d_call: .
cdr3_nt: TGCGGCTTAGGGATTCCGGGTAATTCACCCCTCCACTTT
cdr3_aa: CGLGIPGNSPLHF

v_call: TRBV18
clone_size: .
j_call: TRBJ1-2
d_call: TRBD1
cdr3_nt: TGTGCCAGCTCACGAGGCCCGCTTTCCGGGACAGGGTCCTATGGCTACACCTTC
cdr3_aa: CASSRGPLSGTGSYGYTF

v_call: TRBV7-3
clone_size: .
j_call: TRBJ2-3
d_call: .
cdr3_nt: TGTGCCAGCAGCCCAGAGAGGGCAGATACGCAGTATTTT
cdr3_aa: CASSPERADTQYF

v_call: TRBV2
clone_size: .
j_call: TRBJ2-3
d_call: .
cdr3_nt: TGTGCCAGCAGTGAAGGTAGACTACCTCGCACAGATACGCAGTATTTT
cdr3_aa: CASSEGRLPRTDTQYF

v_call: TRBV7-2
clone_size: once
j_call: TRBJ2-7
d_call: TRBD2
cdr3_nt: TGTGCCAGCAGCCAGTTAGCGGGAGGCCCCCTCCCGTACGAGCAGTACTTC
cdr3_aa: CASSQLAGGPLPYEQYF

v_call: TRBV7-2
clone_size: .
j_call: TRBJ1-5
d_call: .
cdr3_nt: TGTGCCAGCAGCTCACAGGGTCGTCAGCCCCAGCATTTT
cdr3_aa: CASSSQGRQPQHF

v_call: TRBV15
clone_size: .
j_call: TRBJ2-1
d_call: .
cdr3_nt: TGTGCCACCAGCAGAGATCTGGGACTCAACTCCTACAATGAGCAGTTCTTC
cdr3_aa: CATSRDLGLNSYNEQFF